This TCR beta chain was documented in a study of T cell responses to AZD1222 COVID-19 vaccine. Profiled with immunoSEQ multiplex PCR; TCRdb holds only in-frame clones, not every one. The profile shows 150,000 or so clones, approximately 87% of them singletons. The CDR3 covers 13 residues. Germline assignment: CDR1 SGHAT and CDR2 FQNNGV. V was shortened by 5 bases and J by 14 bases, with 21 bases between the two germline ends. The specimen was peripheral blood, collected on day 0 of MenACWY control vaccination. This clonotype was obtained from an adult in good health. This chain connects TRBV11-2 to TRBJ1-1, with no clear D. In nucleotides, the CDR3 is TGTGCCAGCAGCCTCAACGGCGGACCCTCTGACTTCTTT. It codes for CASSLNGGPSDFF.